Detailed here is one T cell receptor (beta chain). Its antigen is not known. This sample was included in a study of T cell therapy after organ transplantation. Study context: T cells were expanded two to three weeks with 30 CMV class I/II epitopes.

The time point denotes: 4-8 weeks after completion of therapy. These patients had received solid-organ transplants and had drug-resistant or recurrent cytomegalovirus. Assay: immunoSEQ multiplex PCR; the TCRdb copy retains only in-frame clones and omits some. The repertoire consists of 15,000 to 20,000 clones, with around 85% occurring once and the leading ten covering roughly a tenth. The CDR3 is 17 residues long. Looked up from germline, CDR1 is SGHVS and CDR2 is FNYEAQ. The ends were cut back, 5 bases at V and 0 bases at J, with 14 bases in the middle. The sample consisted of CD8+ T cells from blood, taken after autologous CMV-specific T cell therapy. The origin of this receptor is a human patient who had received a solid organ transplant and had CMV disease. The graft donor may have contributed some T cells. The rearrangement joins TRBV7-6 to TRBJ2-6; the D gene is possibly TRBD2 (6 bases). CDR3 sequence reads: CASSRWRDDSGANVLTF. The CDR3, as DNA: TGTGCCAGCAGCCGTTGGAGGGATGACTCTGGGGCCAACGTCCTGACTTTC.